The 28 T cell receptor beta chains below all came from one sample that was sequenced in a study of T cell responses to AZD1222 COVID-19 vaccine. The repertoire was sequenced with immunoSEQ multiplex PCR; TCRdb's copy has only in-frame clones and lacks some. Of around 170,000 clones listed, 80% to 95% are singletons. The source material was peripheral blood, sampled 28 days after the second AZD1222 dose. The receptors here all came from an adult who received the AZD1222 COVID-19 vaccine.

The chain joins TRBV19 to TRBJ1-5; 8 nucleotides line up with TRBD1. Germline CDR1 is LNHDA and CDR2 is SQIVND (reference sequence). CDR3 size: 15 residues. V was clipped by 7 bases and J by 1 base; unmatched bases: 6. CDR3 bases: TGTGCCAGTACCGTGACAGGGGACAGCAATCAGCCCCAGCATTTT. Protein: CASTVTGDSNQPQHF.

The J gene is TRBJ2-7, the V gene TRBV18; TRBD2 agrees at 7 bases. The CDR3 totals 15 residues. Germline assignment: CDR1 KGHSH and CDR2 LQKENI. V lost 3 bases, J lost 1 base, and 6 bases stayed unmatched. The CDR3 loop is CASSPGLADSYEQYF. CDR3 bases: TGTGCCAGCTCACCGGGGCTAGCGGATTCCTACGAGCAGTACTTC.

This chain uses TRBV19 with TRBJ1-5, with TRBD1 matching over 10 bases. Germline V gene lookup returns CDR1 LNHDA and CDR2 SQIVND (reference sequence). Trimming at V came to 7 bases and at J to 6 bases, leaving 9 bases not matched to a gene. The CDR3 extends over 15 amino acids. The DNA for the CDR3 is TGTGCCAGTACCGTGACAGGGGGCGGGGGTCAGCCCCAGCATTTT. As protein: CASTVTGGGGQPQHF.

The chain carries TRBV6-5 and TRBJ2-3; 9 bases are a match to TRBD2. Per germline, CDR1 MNHEY and CDR2 SVGAGI. CDR3 length equals 15 residues. J gave up 1 base and V 4 bases, and 3 bases lay outside the gene matches. The CDR3 protein is CASSFERGGTDTQYF. CDR3 sequence (DNA): TGTGCCAGCAGTTTCGAGCGGGGGGGCACAGATACGCAGTATTTT.

The chain is built from TRBV19 and TRBJ1-4; a weak D match, TRBD1 (5 bases). Germline V CDR1 and CDR2: LNHDA, SQIVND (reference sequence). V lost 6 bases and J 6 bases, leaving 14 bases between the germline ends. The length of the CDR3 is 14 residues. This CDR3 reads CASSPTVVDEKLFF. DNA of the CDR3: TGTGCCAGTAGCCCGACAGTGGTGGATGAAAAACTGTTTTTT.

The chain recombines TRBV10-3 with TRBJ2-1; TRBD1 matches at 8 bases. The junction had 19 bases not matched to a gene; V was cut back by 3 bases and J by 0 bases. The CDR3 is 21 residues long. The V gene's germline CDR1 is ENHRY and CDR2 SYGVKD. The CDR3 region has the DNA TGTGCCATCAGTGATAAGGTAACCCGGGACAGGTCATCGAGCTCCTACAATGAGCAGTTCTTC. Translated, it gives CAISDKVTRDRSSSSYNEQFF.

The chain recombines TRBV3-1 (or the pseudogene TRBV3-2) with TRBJ1-2, with TRBD1 identical over 8 bases. Germline CDR1 reads LGHDT; CDR2 reads YNNKEL (reference sequence). This CDR3 has 15 residues. V dropped 4 bases and J dropped 2; count of bases not matched to a gene: 6. The CDR3 DNA is TGTGCCAGCAGCCGCGGACAGGGTTCGAACTATGGCTACACCTTC. It specifies CASSRGQGSNYGYTF.

The CDR3 is CAWRRTGGFETQYF. The CDR3 nucleotides read TGTGCCTGGAGGAGGACAGGGGGCTTTGAGACCCAGTACTTC. The V call is TRBV30, the J call TRBJ2-5; 11 bases are a match to TRBD1. V lost 3 bases to trimming and J lost 5 bases; unmatched junction nucleotides: 5. In germline, CDR1 is GTSNPN, CDR2 SVGIG (reference sequence). The CDR3 spans 14 residues.

This rearrangement joins TRBV5-5 to TRBJ1-1; D is uncertain. The CDR3 covers 13 residues. Trimming left V 2 bases short and J 1 base short, with 6 bases between. Looked up from germline, CDR1 is SGHKS and CDR2 is YYEKEE (reference sequence). DNA for the CDR3: TGTGCCAGCAGCTTTCAGGCGAACACTGAAGCTTTCTTT. Translated, it gives CASSFQANTEAFF.

The chain is built from TRBV5-1 and TRBJ1-4; D remains unclear. This CDR3 contains 13 residues. V lost 4 bases and J 7 bases, leaving 11 bases between the germline ends. Germline values: CDR1 SGHRS, CDR2 YFSETQ. This CDR3 is CASSEPFSEKLFF. DNA of the CDR3: TGCGCCAGCAGCGAGCCGTTCAGTGAAAAACTGTTTTTT.

The J gene is TRBJ2-1, the V gene TRBV19; 10 nucleotides agree with TRBD2. Losses at the gene ends were 3 bases for V and 2 bases for J; bases not matched to a gene: 10. Germline V gives CDR1 LNHDA, CDR2 SQIVND (reference sequence). This CDR3 comprises 18 residues. CDR3 loop: CASSMLPTTSGAYNEQFF. DNA for the CDR3: TGTGCCAGTAGTATGCTGCCCACTACTAGCGGGGCCTACAATGAGCAGTTCTTC.

The rearrangement uses TRBV9 and TRBJ2-2; the D gene is possibly TRBD1 (5 bases). The CDR3 runs 14 residues. Germline lookup yields CDR1 SGDLS and CDR2 YYNGEE. V dropped 0 bases and J dropped 5 bases, with 8 bases sitting between them. This chain's CDR3 is CASSVGRGTGELFF. CDR3 sequence (DNA): TGTGCCAGCAGCGTAGGAAGGGGTACCGGGGAGCTGTTTTTT. Drawing the rest from reference TRBV9 and TRBJ2-2, the complete variable domain is DSGVTQTPKHLITATGQRVTLRCSPRSGDLSVYWYQQSLDQGLQFLIQYYNGEERAKGNILERFSAQQFPDLHSELNLSSLELGDSALYFCASSVGRGTGELFFGEGSRLTVL.

The gene calls are TRBV3-1 (or the pseudogene TRBV3-2) and TRBJ1-1; unclear D gene. This CDR3 region has 14 residues. Germline assignment: CDR1 LGHDT and CDR2 YNNKEL (reference sequence). V was clipped by 0 bases and J by 3 bases, with 8 bases between them. The CDR3: CASSQDPLYTEAFF. CDR3 bases: TGTGCCAGCAGCCAAGATCCCCTTTACACTGAAGCTTTCTTT.

In this sample, this clone turned up once. The gene calls are TRBV21-1 and TRBJ2-2; the DNA was not compared with TRBD1, the D call given in the table. TRBV21-1 is annotated as a pseudogene. The CDR3 runs 18 residues. CDR3 loop: CASSKASPGVYYTGELFF. CDR3 bases: TGTGCCAGCAGCAAAGCAAGTCCAGGGGTCTATTACACCGGGGAGCTGTTTTTT.

The table lists this clone with a few counts. The rearrangement joins TRBV7-9 to TRBJ2-5, with D perhaps TRBD1 or TRBD2 (6 bases each). The CDR3 runs 15 residues. V gave up 7 bases and J gave up 5 bases, with 20 bases separating them. The germline V gene encodes CDR1 SEHNR and CDR2 FQNEAQ (reference sequence). The CDR3 nucleotides are TGTGCCAGCACCCATGGGGGGCTCGGATGGGAGACCCAGTACTTC. Protein product: CASTHGGLGWETQYF.

The chain links TRBV3-1 (or the pseudogene TRBV3-2) to TRBJ1-4; a possible D gene is TRBD1 (6 bases). This CDR3 is built from 15 residues. V dropped 2 bases and J dropped 6 bases, with 13 bases sitting between them. CDR1 and CDR2 (germline): LGHDT, YNNKEL (reference sequence). The CDR3 nucleotides read TGTGCCAGCAGCCAAACGAGGGACACGTATGAAAAACTGTTTTTT. Its protein product is CASSQTRDTYEKLFF.

The genes are TRBV28 and TRBJ2-7; D not resolved. V dropped 4 bases and J dropped 2 bases, with 15 bases sitting between them. The CDR3 contains 15 residues. Germline V lookup: CDR1 MDHEN, CDR2 SYDVKM. CDR3 nucleotides: TGTGCCAGCAGTTCCCTGGACCTTTTGACCTACGAGCAGTACTTC. As protein: CASSSLDLLTYEQYF.

V gene TRBV15 combines with J gene TRBJ2-5; D not certain. The CDR3 consists of 13 residues. CDR1 is LNHNV, CDR2 YYDKDF, per germline (reference sequence). V was shortened by 0 bases and J by 4 bases, with 6 bases between the two germline ends. CDR3 sequence (DNA): TGTGCCACCAGCAGAGATTTGGTAGAGACCCAGTACTTC. It encodes CATSRDLVETQYF.

The V call is TRBV4-1, the J call TRBJ1-2; D is uncertain. There are 14 residues in the CDR3. The germline V gene has CDR1 MGHRA and CDR2 YSYEKL. Trimming stripped 1 base from V and 2 bases from J, with 8 bases between. The CDR3 reads CASSQVQINYGYTF. The CDR3 DNA sequence: TGCGCCAGCAGCCAAGTGCAGATCAACTATGGCTACACCTTC.

The chain carries TRBV2 and TRBJ2-2; 8 nucleotides align to TRBD1. V lost 10 bases to trimming and J lost 1 base; unmatched junction nucleotides: 8. Germline V gene lookup returns CDR1 SNHLY and CDR2 FYNNEI. This CDR3 comprises 15 residues. CDR3 region: CAIPLTGVNTGELFF. CDR3 nucleotides: TGTGCCATACCATTGACAGGGGTGAACACCGGGGAGCTGTTTTTT.

This clone was seen a single time. The chain joins TRBV10-3 to TRBJ1-2, with 8 bases aligning to TRBD1. The CDR3 consists of 12 residues. The V gene end was trimmed by 6 bases and the J gene end by 5 bases; junction bases not matched to a gene: 2. Germline loops: CDR1 ENHRY, CDR2 SYGVKD. The chain's CDR3 is CAIRRQGYGYTF. The CDR3 DNA sequence: TGTGCCATCAGACGACAGGGGTATGGCTACACCTTC.

This chain connects TRBV7-2 to TRBJ1-2; 10 bases agree with TRBD1. Germline V gene lookup returns CDR1 SGHTA and CDR2 FQGNSA. With 7 bases clipped from V and 7 bases from J, the junction kept 9 bases outside the gene matches. CDR3 length: 14 residues. The CDR3 loop is CASTSGTGAIGYTF. The CDR3 nucleotides are TGTGCCAGCACCTCGGGGACAGGGGCTATTGGCTACACCTTC.

This chain joins TRBV12-5 and TRBJ1-2; 7 nucleotides line up with TRBD1. With V trimmed by 1 base and J by 9 bases, 5 bases remained unmatched. Germline CDR1 and CDR2: LGHNT and FRNRAP. CDR3 size: 13 residues. The CDR3: CASGLDLTGSYTF. The CDR3 bases are TGTGCTAGTGGTTTGGACCTGACAGGGAGCTACACCTTC.

V and J are TRBV11-3 and TRBJ2-2, with 11 nucleotides matching TRBD1. This CDR3 spans 20 amino acids. J gave up 4 bases and V 1 base, and 14 bases lay outside the gene matches. Looked up from germline, CDR1 is SGHNT and CDR2 is YENEEA. Here the CDR3 DNA reads TGTGCCAGCAGCTTAGTAAGTTACGGACAGGGGGCGCGGGGCACCGGGGAGCTGTTTTTT. Its translation: CASSLVSYGQGARGTGELFF.

V usage is TRBV4-2 and J usage is TRBJ1-2, with 7 bases that match TRBD1. In germline, CDR1 is LGHNA, CDR2 YNFKEQ. V was pared by 0 bases and J by 8 bases, with 9 bases of the junction left unmatched. This CDR3 has 15 residues. CDR3 region: CASSQDFSDREGYTF. DNA for the CDR3: TGTGCCAGCAGCCAAGATTTTTCAGACAGGGAGGGCTACACCTTC.

The CDR3 bases are TGTGCCAGTAGTATCTCTGGAAACACCATATATTTT. Its protein is CASSISGNTIYF. The chain recombines TRBV19 with TRBJ1-3, with D unclear. Trimming stripped 3 bases from V and 0 bases from J, with 0 bases between. This CDR3 contains 12 residues. Germline loops: CDR1 LNHDA, CDR2 SQIVND (reference sequence).

This clone appeared once. The CDR3 bases are TGTGCCAGCAGAGAGGGGAGTGGGGCCAACGTCCTGACTTTC. It specifies CASREGSGANVLTF. V gene TRBV6-4 combines with J gene TRBJ2-6; D tentatively fits TRBD1 or TRBD2 (5 bases each). With 6 bases removed from V and 3 bases from J, the gap between germline ends came to 9 bases. Germline loops: CDR1 MRHNA, CDR2 SNTAGT. The CDR3 runs 14 residues.

V and J are TRBV7-6 and TRBJ2-6, with 7 bases aligning to TRBD1. Losses at the gene ends were 2 bases for V and 0 bases for J; bases not matched to a gene: 7. Germline loops: CDR1 SGHVS, CDR2 FNYEAQ. The CDR3 has 18 amino acids. The CDR3 here is CASSLKTGMSSGANVLTF. The CDR3 DNA is TGTGCCAGCAGCTTAAAGACAGGGATGAGCTCTGGGGCCAACGTCCTGACTTTC.